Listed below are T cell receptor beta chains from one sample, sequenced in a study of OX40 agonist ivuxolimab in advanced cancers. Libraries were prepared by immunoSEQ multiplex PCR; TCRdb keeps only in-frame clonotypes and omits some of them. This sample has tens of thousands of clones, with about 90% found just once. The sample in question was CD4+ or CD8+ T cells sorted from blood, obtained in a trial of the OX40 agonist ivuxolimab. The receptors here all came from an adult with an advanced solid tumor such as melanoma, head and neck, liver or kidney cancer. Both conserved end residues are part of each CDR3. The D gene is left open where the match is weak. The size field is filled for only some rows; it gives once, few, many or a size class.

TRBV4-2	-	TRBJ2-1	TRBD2	TGTGCCAGCAGCCAGGCTGGGGAGGGCCAGAACAATGAGCAGTTCTTC	CASSQAGEGQNNEQFF
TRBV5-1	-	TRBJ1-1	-	TGCGCCAGCAGCTACGGGGTTGGGGAGAACACTGAAGCTTTCTTT	CASSYGVGENTEAFF
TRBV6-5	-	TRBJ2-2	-	TGTGCCAGCAGCCCCTCCGCTTGGATCACCGGGGAGCTGTTTTTT	CASSPSAWITGELFF
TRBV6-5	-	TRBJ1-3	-	TGTGCCAGCAGGGGGGGACACTCTGGAAACACCATATATTTT	CASRGGHSGNTIYF
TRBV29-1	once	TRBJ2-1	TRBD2	TGCAGCGGCCGTGGGATAGCGGGGATCTACAATGAGCAGTTCTTC	CSGRGIAGIYNEQFF
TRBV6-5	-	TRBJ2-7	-	TGTGCCGGAGCGGACTACCACGAGCAGTACTTC	CAGADYHEQYF
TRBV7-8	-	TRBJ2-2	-	TGTGCCAGCAGCTCCTCGTCCGGGGAGCTGTTTTTT	CASSSSSGELFF
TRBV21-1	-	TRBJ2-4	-	TGTGCCAGCAGCAAATTCGAAATTGTCCTATCACTAGCCAAAAACATTCAGTACTTC	CASSKFEIVLSLAKNIQYF
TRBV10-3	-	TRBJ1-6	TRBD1	TGTGCCATCAGTGTAGGCTTAGGGGACAGGGAATACTCACCCCTCCACTTT	CAISVGLGDREYSPLHF
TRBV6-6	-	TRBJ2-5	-	TGTGCCAGCAGTTACGCCGAGGGGGTGGAGACCCAGTACTTC	CASSYAEGVETQYF
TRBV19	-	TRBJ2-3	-	TGTGCCAGTAGTAGCGGGGCCACTAGCACAGATACGCAGTATTTT	CASSSGATSTDTQYF
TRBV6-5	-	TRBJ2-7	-	TGTGCCAGCAGTTATTACAGTAGAGCCGACGAGCAGTACTTC	CASSYYSRADEQYF
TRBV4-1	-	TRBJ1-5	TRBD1	TGCGCCAGCAGCGAAACTACCCCGGGACAGGTCGTTCAGCCCCAGCATTTT	CASSETTPGQVVQPQHF
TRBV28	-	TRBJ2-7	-	TGTGCCAGCAGTTTAGGGTACGAGCAGTACTTC	CASSLGYEQYF
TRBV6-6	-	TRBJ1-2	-	TGTGCCAGCAGCCAGGGGTTCGGTGGCTACACCTTC	CASSQGFGGYTF
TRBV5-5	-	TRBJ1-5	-	TGTGCCAGCAGTCGTCGGGACCCCAGAAGCAATCAGCCCCAGCATTTT	CASSRRDPRSNQPQHF
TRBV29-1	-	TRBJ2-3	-	TGCAGCACCCTCCCGTGGGGAACTGGCACAGATACGCAGTATTTT	CSTLPWGTGTDTQYF
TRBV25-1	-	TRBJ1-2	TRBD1	TGTGCCAGCACCCCCCGGGACAGAATTCCCTATGGCTACACCTTC	CASTPRDRIPYGYTF
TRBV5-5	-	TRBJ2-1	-	TGTGCCACCCTAAGGGACGGTTCCTACAATGAGCAGTTCTTC	CATLRDGSYNEQFF
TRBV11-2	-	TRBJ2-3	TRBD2	TGTGCCAGCAGCCCGGGGGGAGATACGCAGTATTTT	CASSPGGDTQYF
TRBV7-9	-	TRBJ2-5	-	TGTGCCAGCAGCTCACAAGAGACCCAGTACTTC	CASSSQETQYF
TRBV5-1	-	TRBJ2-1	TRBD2	TGCGCCAGCAGTCTTGTTTGGCGGCTAGCGGGAAAAGAGCAGTTCTTC	CASSLVWRLAGKEQFF
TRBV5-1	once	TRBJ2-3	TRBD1	TGCGCCAGCAGCACCAGACAGGGGGGCCCCACAGATACGCAGTATTTT	CASSTRQGGPTDTQYF
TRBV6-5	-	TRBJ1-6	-	TGTGCCAGCAGTGGACACCGCTCCTATAATTCACCCCTCCACTTT	CASSGHRSYNSPLHF
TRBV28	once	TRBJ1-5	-	TGTGCCAGCAGTTTGCAGGGTGGGGCCCAGCATTTT	CASSLQGGAQHF
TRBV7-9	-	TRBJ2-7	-	TGTGCCAGCAGCCCTGGGGGGTACTACGAGCAGTACTTC	CASSPGGYYEQYF
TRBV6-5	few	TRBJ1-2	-	TGTGCCAGCAGCTTGGGTGTAGGAAACTATGGCTACACCTTC	CASSLGVGNYGYTF
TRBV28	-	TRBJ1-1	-	TGTGCCAGCAGTTTTCTCCAGGGCCCGAACACTGAAGCTTTCTTT	CASSFLQGPNTEAFF
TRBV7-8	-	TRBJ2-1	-	TGTGCCAGCAGCTCCCGTGGGGGGGGGCCCCACTACAATGAGCAGTTCTTC	CASSSRGGGPHYNEQFF
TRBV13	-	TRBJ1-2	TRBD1	TGTGCCAGCAGCCCGGGACAGCTCAACTATGGCTACACCTTC	CASSPGQLNYGYTF
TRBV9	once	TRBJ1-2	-	TGTGCCAGCAGCGTAGCTATTGGGTCAGGGAGACTCGATGGCTACACCTTC	CASSVAIGSGRLDGYTF
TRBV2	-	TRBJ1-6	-	TGTGCCAGCACCCGGACCCTATCTTACGATAATTCACCCCTCCACTTT	CASTRTLSYDNSPLHF
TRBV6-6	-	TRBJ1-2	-	TGTGCCAGCAGTTACAGGGACGGCTATGGCTACACCTTC	CASSYRDGYGYTF
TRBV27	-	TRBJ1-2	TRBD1	TGTGCCAGCAGTTTAGCTGGGGGATTGGACAGGGAGCGCGGCTACACCTTC	CASSLAGGLDRERGYTF
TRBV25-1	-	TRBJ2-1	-	TGTGCCAGCAGTGAGTTCCAAACTACCTACAATGAGCAGTTCTTC	CASSEFQTTYNEQFF
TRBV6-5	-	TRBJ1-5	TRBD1	TGTGCCAGCAGTTTTACCGGGACAGGGGGCGGTCAGCCCCAGCATTTT	CASSFTGTGGGQPQHF
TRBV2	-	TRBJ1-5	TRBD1	TGTGCCAGCAGTGAACGGGGACAGGGAATCCTTGGCAATCAGCCCCAGCATTTT	CASSERGQGILGNQPQHF
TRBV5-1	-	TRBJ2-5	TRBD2	TGCGCCAGCAGCTTGGGGGGACTAGCGGGAGGAACACAAGAGACCCAGTACTTC	CASSLGGLAGGTQETQYF
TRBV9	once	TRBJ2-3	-	TGTGCCAGCAGCGTAGCTCCCCTCACAGATACGCAGTATTTT	CASSVAPLTDTQYF
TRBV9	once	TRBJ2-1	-	TGTGCCAGCAGCGTCCAGGACTCTGTTGGAGATGAGCAGTTCTTC	CASSVQDSVGDEQFF
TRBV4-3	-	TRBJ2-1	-	TGCGCCAGCAGCCAGGACCCCTCGGGAAGCTCCTACAATGAGCAGTTCTTC	CASSQDPSGSSYNEQFF
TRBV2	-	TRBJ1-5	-	TGTGCCAGCAGCCAGGGGAGGTACGGCAATCAGCCCCAGCATTTT	CASSQGRYGNQPQHF
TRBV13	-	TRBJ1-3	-	TGTGCCAGTTCCTTCGGAAACACCATATATTTT	CASSFGNTIYF